This TCR beta chain was documented in a study of blood T cell repertoires in COVID-19. About the study: COVID-19 samples from acute and convalescent phases originated in the United States, Italy and Spain. Sources were T cells, B-cell-depleted T cells, or PBMCs; the material itself was cDNA or gDNA.

The CDR3 consists of 14 residues. V was cut by 5 bases and J by 3 bases, with 13 bases left in between. Germline CDR1 SGHTS, CDR2 YDEGEE. Per the original methods: Amplified reference gene primers provided the basis for estimating nucleated cell counts. Sequenced by immunoSEQ multiplex PCR; TCRdb stores in-frame clones only, minus some. V and J calls and clone size are those listed in that table; D and trimming were worked out from the DNA. The table includes more than 90,000 clones, about four fifths detected once. J is TRBJ2-3 and V is TRBV5-8, with D possibly matching TRBD2 (6 bases). The sequence was collected from a human donor in a cohort sampled during active COVID-19. Sequencing input: peripheral blood. The CDR3 sequence: CASRGDFDTDTQYF. The CDR3 nucleotides are TGTGCCAGCAGGGGGGACTTTGATACAGATACGCAGTATTTT.